Shown below are 26 T cell receptor beta chains from a single sample sequenced in a study of blood T cell repertoires in COVID-19. Sequencing used immunoSEQ multiplex PCR; TCRdb keeps in-frame clones, though not all of them. The top ten clones hold 0.9% to 1% of a sample with over 300,000 clones, over 75% of them seen once. What was sequenced was PBMCs or T cells enriched from blood (not recorded which). These receptors were obtained from a woman in her twenties or thirties with acute COVID-19.

This chain connects TRBV18 to TRBJ2-1; the match to TRBD1 covers 7 bases. This CDR3 region has 15 residues. After removal of 3 bases from V and 8 bases from J, the junction contained 10 bases not matched to a gene. Per germline, CDR1 KGHSH and CDR2 LQKENI. The CDR3 loop is CASSPPGQRLDEQFF. The DNA for the CDR3 is TGTGCCAGCTCACCTCCGGGACAGAGGCTCGATGAGCAGTTCTTC.

This clone has a count of ten or more. The rearrangement uses TRBV4-1 and TRBJ1-2; 9 bases fit TRBD1. From germline, CDR1 is MGHRA and CDR2 YSYEKL. V shed 3 bases and J 5 bases; nucleotides not matched to a gene: 10. The CDR3 contains 16 residues. The CDR3 bases are TGCGCCAGCAGCCATCAGGGGACAGGGATGAGATATGGCTACACCTTC. Translating it yields CASSHQGTGMRYGYTF.

There are a few counts of this clone. The chain employs TRBV18 and TRBJ2-7, with 7 positions matching TRBD2. CDR3 length: 13 amino acids. CDR1 is KGHSH and CDR2 is LQKENI in the germline V gene. The J segment lost 6 bases and the V segment lost 5 bases, leaving 7 bases of the junction unmatched. CDR3: CASSRVAGGEQYF. As DNA, the CDR3 is TGTGCCAGCTCAAGAGTAGCGGGTGGCGAGCAGTACTTC.

A few counts support this clone. The V call is TRBV27, the J call TRBJ1-2; 10 nucleotides line up with TRBD1. The V gene end was trimmed by 3 bases and the J gene end by 4 bases; junction bases not matched to a gene: 8. The CDR3 covers 16 residues. Germline V lookup: CDR1 MNHEY, CDR2 SMNVEV (reference sequence). The CDR3, as DNA: TGTGCCAGCAGTTTCGTACGGACAGGGGGGTTCTATGGCTACACCTTC. Its protein product is CASSFVRTGGFYGYTF.

The CDR3 region is CATSDKPRTGLNTGELFF. DNA of the CDR3: TGTGCCACCAGTGACAAACCCCGGACAGGATTGAACACCGGGGAGCTGTTTTTT. This sequence joins TRBV24-1 and TRBJ2-2; 7 nucleotides align to TRBD1. The CDR3 consists of 18 residues. With 4 bases clipped from V and 1 base from J, the junction kept 11 bases outside the gene matches. Germline loops: CDR1 KGHDR, CDR2 SFDVKD.

The V call is TRBV3-1 (or the pseudogene TRBV3-2), the J call TRBJ1-5; 8 nucleotides match TRBD1. The length of the CDR3 is 14 residues. Unmatched junction bases numbered 3, after V lost 4 bases and J lost 4 bases. The germline CDR1 and CDR2 sequences are LGHDT and YNNKEL (reference sequence). The CDR3 here is CASSRQGSNQPQHF. The DNA of the CDR3 is TGTGCCAGCAGCCGACAGGGGTCGAATCAGCCCCAGCATTTT.

The chain joins TRBV5-1 to TRBJ2-1; perhaps TRBD1 as D (6 bases). The CDR3 sequence is 16 residues long. V lost 4 bases and J lost 3, with 17 bases in between. Germline V gene sequence: CDR1 SGHRS, CDR2 YFSETQ. In DNA form, the CDR3 reads TGCGCCAGCAGCGAGCAGGGGAACCCCGTCTACAATGAGCAGTTCTTC. It codes for CASSEQGNPVYNEQFF.

V gene TRBV5-8 combines with J gene TRBJ1-2; 9 bases line up with TRBD1. The CDR3 loop spans 17 amino acids. J gave up 3 bases and V 4 bases, and 13 bases lay outside the gene matches. Germline V gene lookup returns CDR1 SGHTS and CDR2 YDEGEE. The CDR3 region is CASSGPGTGFGYYGYTF. CDR3 coding DNA: TGTGCCAGCAGCGGACCCGGGACAGGGTTCGGCTACTATGGCTACACCTTC.

V gene TRBV28 combines with J gene TRBJ1-1; D may be TRBD1 (5 bases). CDR3 length equals 13 residues. V was shortened by 3 bases and J by 1 base, with 6 bases between the two germline ends. The germline V gene encodes CDR1 MDHEN and CDR2 SYDVKM. The DNA for the CDR3 is TGTGCCAGCAGTTTTACAGGGAACACTGAAGCTTTCTTT. This codes for CASSFTGNTEAFF.

The chain uses TRBV21-1 and TRBJ1-1. TRBV21-1 is a pseudogene segment. The CDR3 has 13 residues. CDR3: CASSSTRNTEAFF. CDR3 in DNA: TGTGCCAGCAGCTCCACTAGGAACACTGAAGCTTTCTTT.

The rearrangement links TRBV18 to TRBJ2-2, with a tentative D call TRBD1 (6 bases). CDR3 length: 17 residues. The germline CDR1 and CDR2 sequences are KGHSH and LQKENI. Trimming removed 6 bases at V and 0 bases at J, with 17 bases between. The CDR3 DNA follows: TGTGCCAGCTCTCCTTTCCGACAGGTCGCGAACACCGGGGAGCTGTTTTTT. Encoded protein: CASSPFRQVANTGELFF.

This chain joins TRBV7-9 and TRBJ1-1, with 9 bases aligning to TRBD1. This CDR3 has 15 residues. J gave up 1 base and V 5 bases, and 5 bases lay outside the gene matches. Germline CDR1 is SEHNR and CDR2 is FQNEAQ (reference sequence). CDR3 DNA sequence: TGTGCCAGCAGCCTCCTGACAGGGGGGAACACTGAAGCTTTCTTT. Protein sequence: CASSLLTGGNTEAFF.

This clone was seen a few times. This chain uses TRBV18 with TRBJ2-7; the match to TRBD2 covers 16 bases. V lost 3 bases and J lost 0; bases outside the gene matches: 5. Germline values: CDR1 KGHSH, CDR2 LQKENI. CDR3 length: 18 residues. CDR3 in amino acids: CASSPGTSGGVFSYEQYF. The CDR3 nucleotides read TGTGCCAGCTCACCGGGGACTAGCGGGGGGGTCTTCTCCTACGAGCAGTACTTC.

The chain recombines TRBV5-4 with TRBJ2-7; 9 bases align to TRBD1. Germline V gene sequence: CDR1 SGHNT, CDR2 YYREEE (reference sequence). This CDR3 has 15 amino acids. Losses at the gene ends were 2 bases for V and 3 bases for J; bases not matched to a gene: 6. CDR3 bases: TGTGCCAGCAGCTTAGGTAGGGGACAGGGCTACGAGCAGTACTTC. The encoded protein is CASSLGRGQGYEQYF.

The chain employs TRBV29-1 and TRBJ1-2, with D unclear. The CDR3 runs to 13 residues. The germline V gene has CDR1 SQVTM and CDR2 ANQGSEA. The ends were cut back, 4 bases at V and 8 bases at J, with 17 bases in the middle. The CDR3 protein is CSVGPLQFGGYTF. CDR3 DNA: TGCAGCGTTGGGCCCCTGCAATTCGGGGGCTACACCTTC.

The chain is built from TRBV4-3 and TRBJ2-1; 7 bases agree with TRBD1. V shed 0 bases, J shed 6 bases, and the junction held 5 bases outside the gene matches. The CDR3 consists of 15 residues. Germline CDR1 LGHNA, CDR2 YSLEER. CDR3 sequence (DNA): TGCGCCAGCAGCCAAGAAGGGGGCGCTCTCAATGAGCAGTTCTTC. Protein sequence: CASSQEGGALNEQFF.

V gene TRBV28 combines with J gene TRBJ2-5; D gene unclear. The V and J ends lost 3 bases and 5 bases respectively, with 13 bases between them. Germline CDR1 reads MDHEN; CDR2 reads SYDVKM. CDR3 length: 14 residues. CDR3 sequence: CASSLSLVRETQYF. For the CDR3, the DNA is TGTGCCAGCAGTTTGAGCCTCGTTCGTGAGACCCAGTACTTC.

This clone has only one observation. The genes are TRBV10-1 and TRBJ1-1; a possible D gene is TRBD1 (6 bases). Germline CDR1 is WNHNN and CDR2 is SYGVQD (reference sequence). The CDR3 spans 14 residues. The V end lost 4 bases, the J end lost 1 base, and 10 bases lay between the germline ends. In nucleotides, the CDR3 is TGCGCCAGCAGTGCGGACAGCGGGAACACTGAAGCTTTCTTT. This gives the protein CASSADSGNTEAFF.

V and J are TRBV11-2 and TRBJ2-7; TRBD1 aligns across 7 bases. The ends lost 6 bases at V and 1 base at J; junction bases unmatched: 3. Germline CDR1 is SGHAT and CDR2 is FQNNGV. The CDR3 is 13 amino acids. CDR3 amino acids: CASRTGASYEQYF. DNA for the CDR3: TGTGCCAGCAGAACAGGGGCGTCCTACGAGCAGTACTTC.

This chain links TRBV3-1 (or the pseudogene TRBV3-2) with TRBJ1-1; D is unclear. V was pared by 1 base and J by 3 bases, with 9 bases between. The CDR3 is 14 amino acids. CDR1 and CDR2 (germline): LGHDT, YNNKEL (reference sequence). The CDR3 coding sequence is TGTGCCAGCAGCCAAGCCGGGGAGTACACTGAAGCTTTCTTT. Translation gives CASSQAGEYTEAFF.

The chain carries TRBV29-1 and TRBJ2-7, with a tentative D call TRBD2 (5 bases). The germline V gene has CDR1 SQVTM and CDR2 ANQGSEA. V lost 6 bases and J 2 bases, leaving 14 bases between the germline ends. The CDR3 loop spans 13 amino acids. The CDR3 DNA reads TGCAGCGTAGATGACGGAGGCCCCTACGAGCAGTACTTC. Protein product: CSVDDGGPYEQYF.

The chain combines TRBV10-3 with TRBJ1-2; 8 positions match TRBD1. The CDR3 sequence is 15 residues long. The V segment lost 2 bases and the J segment 8 bases; nucleotides outside the gene matches: 10. CDR1 and CDR2 from the germline V gene are ENHRY and SYGVKD. The CDR3 coding sequence is TGTGCCATCAGTGAGCCCGAGGACAGGGCTGAAGGCTACACCTTC. Encoded protein: CAISEPEDRAEGYTF.

The V gene is TRBV2, the J gene TRBJ2-3, with 12 bases aligning to TRBD2. The CDR3 totals 13 residues. The germline CDR1 and CDR2 sequences are SNHLY and FYNNEI. The J segment lost 5 bases and the V segment lost 8 bases, leaving 2 bases of the junction unmatched. The CDR3 loop is CASSLAGGDTQYF. CDR3 nucleotides: TGTGCCAGCTCACTAGCGGGGGGAGATACGCAGTATTTT.

The gene calls are TRBV18 and TRBJ2-7; the match to TRBD2 covers 8 bases. V lost 3 bases to trimming and J lost 6 bases; unmatched junction nucleotides: 4. The CDR3 length is 13 residues. Germline CDR1 KGHSH, CDR2 LQKENI. The CDR3 reads CASSPRGASEQYF. The CDR3 bases are TGTGCCAGCTCACCGCGGGGGGCTAGCGAGCAGTACTTC. Full variable domain (remainder filled in from reference TRBV18 and TRBJ2-7): NAGVMQNPRHLVRRRGQEARLRCSPMKGHSHVYWYRQLPEEGLKFMVYLQKENIIDESGMPKERFSAEFPKEGPSILRIQQVVRGDSAAYFCASSPRGASEQYFGPGTRLTVT.

The gene calls are TRBV10-3 and TRBJ1-4, with 8 nucleotides matching TRBD1. The CDR3 runs to 14 residues. V gave up 3 bases and J gave up 7 bases; unmatched junction bases: 4. Germline CDR1 is ENHRY and CDR2 is SYGVKD. In DNA form, the CDR3 reads TGTGCCATCAGTGATCGGGACAGGCGTGAAAAACTGTTTTTT. Protein: CAISDRDRREKLFF.

Only one count was recorded for this clone. This chain uses TRBV5-4 with TRBJ1-2; D is unresolved. Between the trimmed V and J ends, which lost 4 bases and 5 bases, there was a span of 9 bases. The germline V gene has CDR1 SGHNT and CDR2 YYREEE (reference sequence). The CDR3 contains 12 residues. Here the CDR3 reads CASSVGNYGYTF. The CDR3 DNA is TGTGCCAGCAGCGTCGGGAATTATGGCTACACCTTC.